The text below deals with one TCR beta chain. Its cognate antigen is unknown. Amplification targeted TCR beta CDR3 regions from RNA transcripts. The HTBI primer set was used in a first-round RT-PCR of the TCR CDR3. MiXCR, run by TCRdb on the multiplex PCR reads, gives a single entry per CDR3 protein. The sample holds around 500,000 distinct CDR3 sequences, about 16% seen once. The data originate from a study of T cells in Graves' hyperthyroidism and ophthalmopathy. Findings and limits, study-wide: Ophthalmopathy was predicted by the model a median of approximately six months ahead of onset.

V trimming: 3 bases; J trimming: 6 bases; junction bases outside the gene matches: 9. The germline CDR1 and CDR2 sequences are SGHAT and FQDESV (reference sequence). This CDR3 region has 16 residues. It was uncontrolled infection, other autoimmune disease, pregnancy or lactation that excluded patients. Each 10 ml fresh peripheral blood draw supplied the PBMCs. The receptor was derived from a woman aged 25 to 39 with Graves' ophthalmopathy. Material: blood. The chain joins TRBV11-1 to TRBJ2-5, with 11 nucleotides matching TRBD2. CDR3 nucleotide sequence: TGTGCCAGCAGCTTCTACTTAGCGGGAGGGCCAAAGACCCAGTACTTC. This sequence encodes CASSFYLAGGPKTQYF.